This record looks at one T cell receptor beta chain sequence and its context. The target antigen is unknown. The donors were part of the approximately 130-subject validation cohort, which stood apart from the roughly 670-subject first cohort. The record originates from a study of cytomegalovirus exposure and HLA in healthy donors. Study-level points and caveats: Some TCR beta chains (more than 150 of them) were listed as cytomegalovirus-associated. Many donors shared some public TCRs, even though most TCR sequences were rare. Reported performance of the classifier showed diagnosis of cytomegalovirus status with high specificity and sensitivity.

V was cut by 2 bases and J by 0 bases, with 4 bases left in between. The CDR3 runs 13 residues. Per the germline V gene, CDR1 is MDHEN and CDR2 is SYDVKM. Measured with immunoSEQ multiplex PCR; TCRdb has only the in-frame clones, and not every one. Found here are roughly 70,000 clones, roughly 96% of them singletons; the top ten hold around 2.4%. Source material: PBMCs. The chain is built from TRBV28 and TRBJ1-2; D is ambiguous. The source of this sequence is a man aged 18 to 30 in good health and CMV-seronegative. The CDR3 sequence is CASSLKPNYGYTF. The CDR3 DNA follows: TGTGCCAGCAGTTTAAAGCCTAACTATGGCTACACCTTC.